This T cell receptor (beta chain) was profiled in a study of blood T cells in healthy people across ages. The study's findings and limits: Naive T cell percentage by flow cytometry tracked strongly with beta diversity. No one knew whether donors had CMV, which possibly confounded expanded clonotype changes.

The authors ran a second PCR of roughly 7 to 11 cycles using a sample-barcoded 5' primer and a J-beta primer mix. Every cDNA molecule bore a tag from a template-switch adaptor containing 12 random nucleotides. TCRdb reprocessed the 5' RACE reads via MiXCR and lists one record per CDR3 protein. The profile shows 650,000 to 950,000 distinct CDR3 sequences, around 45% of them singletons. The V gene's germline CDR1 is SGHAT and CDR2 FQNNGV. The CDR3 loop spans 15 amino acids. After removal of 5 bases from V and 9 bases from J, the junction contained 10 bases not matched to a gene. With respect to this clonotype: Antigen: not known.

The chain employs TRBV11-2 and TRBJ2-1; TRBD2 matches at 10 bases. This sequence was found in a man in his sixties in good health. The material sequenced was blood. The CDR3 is CASSGSGGAIFEQFF. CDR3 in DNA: TGTGCCAGCAGCGGGAGCGGGGGGGCCATTTTTGAGCAGTTCTTC.